This TCR beta chain was captured by sequencing in a study of regulatory T cells in long-lasting Graves disease. According to the study, TCR beta libraries were built with iRepertoire HTBI primers and CDR3-region Arm-PCR. TCRdb processed the multiplex PCR reads anew with MiXCR; each CDR3 protein has one entry. The sample lists roughly 430,000 distinct CDR3 sequences; 20% to 25% were seen once. This CDR3 spans 13 amino acids. Per germline, CDR1 DFQATT and CDR2 SNEGSKA (reference sequence). Losses at the gene ends were 5 bases for V and 2 bases for J; bases not matched to a gene: 1. Stated time point: persistent/refractory GD, antithyroid drugs over 5 years with positive TRAb. Extracted RNA from PBMCs served as the source of the TCR library. General study results and limits: Newly diagnosed patients had higher TCR diversity than persistent Graves' patients did. The number of shared public clonotypes was higher in persistent patients (about 2,700) than new patients (about 910). With persistent disease, TRBV28, TRBJ1-2 and TRBJ2-5 were the favored segments.

In its sample, this clonotype was seen a few times. The antigen remains undetermined. The TCR sequence derives from a female donor with Graves disease. This material consisted of peripheral blood mononuclear cells (PBMCs), taken when the disease was refractory, from a patient treated with antithyroid drugs. V usage is TRBV20-1 and J usage is TRBJ2-1; 9 bases fit TRBD2. This chain's CDR3 is CSAQREAYNEQFF. CDR3 nucleotide sequence: TGCAGTGCTCAGCGGGAGGCCTACAATGAGCAGTTCTTC.